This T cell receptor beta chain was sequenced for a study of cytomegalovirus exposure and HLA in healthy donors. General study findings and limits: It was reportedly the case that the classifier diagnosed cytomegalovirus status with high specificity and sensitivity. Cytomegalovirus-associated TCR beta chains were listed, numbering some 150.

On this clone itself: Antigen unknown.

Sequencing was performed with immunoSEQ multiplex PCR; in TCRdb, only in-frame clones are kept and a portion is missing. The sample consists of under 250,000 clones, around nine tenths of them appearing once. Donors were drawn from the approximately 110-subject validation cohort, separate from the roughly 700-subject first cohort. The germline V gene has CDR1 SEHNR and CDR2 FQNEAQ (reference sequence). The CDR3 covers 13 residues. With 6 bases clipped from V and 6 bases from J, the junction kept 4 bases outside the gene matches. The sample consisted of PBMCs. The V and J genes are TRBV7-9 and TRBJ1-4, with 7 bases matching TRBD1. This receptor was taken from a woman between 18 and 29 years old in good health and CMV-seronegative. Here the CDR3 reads CASSLTGDEKLFF. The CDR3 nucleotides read TGTGCCAGCAGTCTCACAGGGGATGAAAAACTGTTTTTT.